The 28 T cell receptor beta chains given below trace back to one sample, sequenced in a study of blood T cell repertoires in COVID-19. The method was immunoSEQ multiplex PCR; TCRdb's version includes in-frame clones alone and lacks a portion of them. This sample has about 38,000 clones, with around nine tenths found just once. What was sequenced was peripheral blood. The source of these receptors is a man between 65 and 80 years old with active COVID-19.

V usage is TRBV7-6 and J usage is TRBJ2-1; TRBD2 matches at 14 bases. The CDR3 is made up of 18 amino acids. Germline values: CDR1 SGHVS, CDR2 FNYEAQ. Trimming took 5 bases from V and 2 from J; bases not matched to a gene: 8. For the CDR3, the DNA is TGTGCCAGCAGCGAAACGGGACTAGCGGGAGTCGCCTACAATGAGCAGTTCTTC. Translated, it gives CASSETGLAGVAYNEQFF.

The chain employs TRBV18 and TRBJ2-4; 7 nucleotides agree with TRBD1. V dropped 3 bases and J dropped 9; count of bases not matched to a gene: 2. Germline-derived CDR1 and CDR2 are KGHSH and LQKENI. The CDR3 extends over 12 amino acids. CDR3 coding DNA: TGTGCCAGCTCACCGGGACAGAGCATTCAGTACTTC. Translated, it gives CASSPGQSIQYF.

The chain has TRBV11-2 and TRBJ2-1, with D possibly matching TRBD1 (6 bases). The CDR3 length is 13 residues. The ends were cut back, 6 bases at V and 3 bases at J, with 9 bases in the middle. Germline CDR1 is SGHAT and CDR2 is FQNNGV. In DNA form, the CDR3 reads TGTGCCAGCAGTCCGGACAGCTACAATGAGCAGTTCTTC. It encodes CASSPDSYNEQFF.

The V and J genes are TRBV3-1 (or the pseudogene TRBV3-2) and TRBJ2-3; 7 bases align to TRBD2. The CDR3 contains 16 residues. V was clipped by 3 bases and J by 2 bases; unmatched bases: 8. Looked up from germline, CDR1 is LGHDT and CDR2 is YNNKEL (reference sequence). The CDR3 region is CASSHYLAEDTDTQYF. The CDR3 region has the DNA TGTGCCAGCAGCCATTACCTAGCGGAAGACACAGATACGCAGTATTTT.

The chain carries TRBV7-7 and TRBJ2-2; possible D gene TRBD2, 6 bases. CDR3 size: 15 residues. Trimming shortened V by 5 bases and J by 6 bases, and 16 bases separated the two germline ends. In germline, CDR1 is SSHAT, CDR2 FNYEAQ (reference sequence). CDR3: CASSPYTGGAGELFF. The CDR3 DNA is TGTGCCAGCAGCCCTTACACCGGGGGTGCCGGGGAGCTGTTTTTT.

This chain joins TRBV10-1 and TRBJ2-1; D call uncertain. This CDR3 has 12 amino acids. V gave up 8 bases and J gave up 5 bases, with 10 bases separating them. CDR1 is WNHNN, CDR2 SYGVQD, per germline (reference sequence). CDR3 nucleotides: TGCGCCAGCGCTGACCTAGACAATGAGCAGTTCTTC. Translation gives CASADLDNEQFF.

The rearrangement joins TRBV5-1 to TRBJ2-1; D unclear. With 0 bases removed from V and 5 bases from J, the gap between germline ends came to 9 bases. Germline CDR1 reads SGHRS; CDR2 reads YFSETQ. This CDR3 spans 14 amino acids. CDR3 DNA sequence: TGCGCCAGCAGCTTGGACAGCATCGACAATGAGCAGTTCTTC. It yields the protein CASSLDSIDNEQFF.

The chain carries TRBV4-1 and TRBJ1-4, with a tentative D call TRBD1 (5 bases). V dropped 1 base and J dropped 3 bases, with 12 bases sitting between them. Germline CDR1 reads MGHRA; CDR2 reads YSYEKL. The CDR3 sequence is 16 residues long. Here the CDR3 DNA reads TGCGCCAGCAGCCAAGCTCAGGGTTCGGCTAATGAAAAACTGTTTTTT. It codes for CASSQAQGSANEKLFF.

The chain links TRBV7-8 to TRBJ1-4; 7 bases are shared with TRBD1. V lost 5 bases to trimming and J lost 4 bases; unmatched junction nucleotides: 13. Germline V lookup: CDR1 SGHVS, CDR2 FQNEAQ. The CDR3 runs 17 residues. Here the CDR3 DNA reads TGTGCCAGCAGCCCCAGGACAGGTCGGATGAATAATGAAAAACTGTTTTTT. Translating gives CASSPRTGRMNNEKLFF.

The chain uses TRBV28 and TRBJ2-6, with D tentatively TRBD2 (6 bases). Trimming removed 6 bases at V and 0 bases at J, with 12 bases between. This CDR3 spans 16 amino acids. Germline CDR1 reads MDHEN; CDR2 reads SYDVKM. The CDR3 nucleotides are TGTGCCAGCAGCGTTAGCGGCCGCTCTGGGGCCAACGTCCTGACTTTC. This gives the protein CASSVSGRSGANVLTF.

This chain links TRBV3-1 (or the pseudogene TRBV3-2) with TRBJ1-3; no clear D gene. The CDR3 has 15 amino acids. V was pared by 2 bases and J by 3 bases, with 11 bases between. Looked up from germline, CDR1 is LGHDT and CDR2 is YNNKEL (reference sequence). CDR3 sequence: CASSQRGILGNTIYF. Here the CDR3 DNA reads TGTGCCAGCAGCCAACGGGGAATCCTTGGAAACACCATATATTTT.

The chain uses TRBV27 and TRBJ2-1; TRBD1 aligns across 7 bases. The CDR3 spans 13 residues. V lost 7 bases, J lost 8 bases, and 8 bases stayed unmatched. Germline loops: CDR1 MNHEY, CDR2 SMNVEV (reference sequence). The CDR3 DNA is TGTGCCAGCATCGGAACAGGGGCGGATGAGCAGTTCTTC. Translated: CASIGTGADEQFF.

V usage is TRBV5-5 and J usage is TRBJ2-1, with TRBD1 matching over 7 bases. This CDR3 is built from 11 residues. Germline V gene lookup returns CDR1 SGHKS and CDR2 YYEKEE (reference sequence). With V trimmed by 3 bases and J by 9 bases, 0 bases remained unmatched. This chain's CDR3 is CASSSGGEQFF. In DNA form, the CDR3 reads TGTGCCAGCAGCTCAGGGGGTGAGCAGTTCTTC.

The CDR3 DNA is TGTGCCAGCCAAAGACCAGGGGGCCGGAACACTGAAGCTTTCTTT. Residues: CASQRPGGRNTEAFF. The chain carries TRBV19 and TRBJ1-1; 8 bases match TRBD1. CDR3 length equals 15 residues. CDR1 and CDR2 from the germline V gene are LNHDA and SQIVND (reference sequence). Unmatched junction bases numbered 10, after V lost 9 bases and J lost 1 base.

The CDR3 DNA follows: TGTGCCAGCAGCCCAACTAGCTACAATGAGCAGTTCTTC. It codes for CASSPTSYNEQFF. This chain links TRBV6-2 or TRBV6-3 with TRBJ2-1, with D tentatively TRBD2 (5 bases). Germline CDR1 reads MNHEY; CDR2 reads SVGEGT. This CDR3 spans 13 amino acids. V lost 6 bases, J lost 3 bases, and 9 bases lay in between.

This chain joins TRBV18 and TRBJ2-1, with D perhaps matching TRBD1 (6 bases). The CDR3 contains 14 residues. Germline-derived CDR1 and CDR2 are KGHSH and LQKENI. The V end lost 3 bases, the J end lost 10 bases, and 16 bases lay between the germline ends. CDR3 in amino acids: CASSPQTARGEQFF. The CDR3 DNA is TGTGCCAGCTCACCGCAGACCGCCAGGGGAGAGCAGTTCTTC.

The rearrangement uses TRBV5-1 and TRBJ2-7; TRBD1 aligns across 9 bases. V shed 7 bases and J 1 base; nucleotides not matched to a gene: 9. There are 15 residues in the CDR3. Germline loops: CDR1 SGHRS, CDR2 YFSETQ. The CDR3 bases are TGCGCCAGCGCAGCCGGCGGGACAGGGTCCTACGAGCAGTACTTC. Protein: CASAAGGTGSYEQYF.

V is TRBV28 and J is TRBJ2-3; D ambiguous. There are 13 residues in the CDR3. Trimming cost V 7 bases and J 2 bases, with 10 bases left between them. The germline gives CDR1 MDHEN, CDR2 SYDVKM. The chain's CDR3 is CASNSGDTDTQYF. The CDR3 DNA reads as TGTGCCAGCAACTCGGGTGACACAGATACGCAGTATTTT.

This sequence joins TRBV20-1 and TRBJ1-3, with D perhaps TRBD1 (6 bases). Germline V gene lookup returns CDR1 DFQATT and CDR2 SNEGSKA (reference sequence). There are 14 residues in the CDR3. The V and J ends lost 3 bases and 0 bases respectively, with 9 bases between them. The CDR3: CSASSRGSGNTIYF. The CDR3 nucleotides read TGCAGTGCTAGTAGCAGGGGCTCTGGAAACACCATATATTTT.

The rearrangement joins TRBV4-3 to TRBJ1-4; 12 bases are a match to TRBD1. V was pared by 4 bases and J by 7 bases, with 4 bases of the junction left unmatched. The CDR3 extends over 15 amino acids. CDR1 is LGHNA and CDR2 is YSLEER in the germline V gene. CDR3 sequence (DNA): TGCGCCAGCAGCCGGGGGACAGGGGGCGGTGAAAAACTGTTTTTT. Its translation: CASSRGTGGGEKLFF.

The chain employs TRBV7-2 and TRBJ1-2; TRBD1 matches at 8 bases. Trimming removed 4 bases from V and 1 base from J; junction bases left unmatched: 8. CDR1 is SGHTA, CDR2 FQGNSA, per germline. This CDR3 contains 16 residues. In DNA form, the CDR3 reads TGTGCCAGCAGCTGGAATAGGGACAGGCTTAACTATGGCTACACCTTC. Its translation: CASSWNRDRLNYGYTF.

This clone has only a few counts. This chain connects TRBV5-4 to TRBJ1-1, with D maybe TRBD1 (5 bases). CDR1 and CDR2 from the germline V gene are SGHNT and YYREEE (reference sequence). V gave up 4 bases and J gave up 1 base, with 8 bases separating them. The CDR3 is 13 amino acids. CDR3 residues: CASSLDRNTEAFF. The CDR3 DNA is TGTGCCAGCAGCCTAGACAGGAACACTGAAGCTTTCTTT.

This clone was observed once. V and J are TRBV18 and TRBJ2-7, with a possible D match to TRBD1 (5 bases). The CDR3 is 14 residues long. Germline values: CDR1 KGHSH, CDR2 LQKENI. V was clipped by 6 bases and J by 7 bases, with 19 bases between them. CDR3 residues: CASSQGLLPEEQYF. CDR3 coding DNA: TGTGCCAGCTCCCAGGGTCTTCTCCCAGAAGAGCAGTACTTC.

The V call is TRBV7-2, the J call TRBJ2-5; D possibly corresponds to TRBD2 (6 bases). Trimming stripped 3 bases from V and 2 bases from J, with 10 bases between. The length of the CDR3 is 14 residues. Germline assignment: CDR1 SGHTA and CDR2 FQGNSA. As DNA, the CDR3 is TGTGCCAGCAGCTTCCTCGGGGGACAAGAGACCCAGTACTTC. This encodes CASSFLGGQETQYF.

CDR3 nucleotides: TGTGCCAGCAGTCCGGGGTCAGTCCTCAATGAGCAGTTCTTC. Protein sequence: CASSPGSVLNEQFF. This chain joins TRBV7-9 and TRBJ2-1, with D possibly matching TRBD2 (5 bases). From germline, CDR1 is SEHNR and CDR2 FQNEAQ (reference sequence). With 6 bases removed from V and 6 bases from J, the gap between germline ends came to 15 bases. The CDR3 is made up of 14 amino acids. Variable domain in full (rest from reference TRBV7-9 and TRBJ2-1): DTGVSQNPRHKITKRGQNVTFRCDPISEHNRLYWYRQTLGQGPEFLTYFQNEAQLEKSRLLSDRFSAERPKGSFSTLEIQRTEQGDSAMYLCASSPGSVLNEQFFGPGTRLTVL.

This clone was found once. V usage is TRBV4-3 and J usage is TRBJ2-4; TRBD2 matches at 12 bases. This CDR3 is 19 amino acids long. With 1 base clipped from V and 0 bases from J, the junction kept 7 bases outside the gene matches. Germline lookup yields CDR1 LGHNA and CDR2 YSLEER. CDR3 loop: CASSQALAGGPLAKNIQYF. The CDR3 coding sequence is TGCGCCAGCAGCCAAGCTCTAGCGGGGGGGCCCTTAGCCAAAAACATTCAGTACTTC.

The chain recombines TRBV11-3 with TRBJ2-5; D possibly corresponds to TRBD1 (6 bases). CDR1 SGHNT and CDR2 YENEEA come from the germline V gene. The CDR3 has 13 amino acids. V was cut by 8 bases and J by 2 bases, with 12 bases left in between. The CDR3: CASWNQGQETQYF. The CDR3 DNA follows: TGTGCCAGCTGGAATCAGGGGCAAGAGACCCAGTACTTC.

This chain uses TRBV2 with TRBJ1-3, with D possibly TRBD1 on 6 matching bases. Germline CDR1 is SNHLY and CDR2 is FYNNEI. Trimming cost V 5 bases and J 0 bases, with 11 bases left between them. This CDR3 has 15 residues. CDR3 sequence reads: CASSQQGFSGNTIYF. CDR3 nucleotides: TGTGCCAGCAGTCAACAGGGCTTCTCTGGAAACACCATATATTTT.